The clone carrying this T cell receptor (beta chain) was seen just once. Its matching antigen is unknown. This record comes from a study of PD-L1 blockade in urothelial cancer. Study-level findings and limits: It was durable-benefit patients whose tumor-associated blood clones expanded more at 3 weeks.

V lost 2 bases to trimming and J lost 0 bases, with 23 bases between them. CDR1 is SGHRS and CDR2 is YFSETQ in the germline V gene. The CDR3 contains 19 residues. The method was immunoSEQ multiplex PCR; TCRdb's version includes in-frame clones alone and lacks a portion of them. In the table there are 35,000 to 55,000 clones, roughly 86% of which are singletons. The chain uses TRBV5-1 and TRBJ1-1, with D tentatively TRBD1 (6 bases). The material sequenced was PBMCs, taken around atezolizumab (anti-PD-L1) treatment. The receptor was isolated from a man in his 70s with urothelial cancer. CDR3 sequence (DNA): TGCGCCAGCAGCTTCAATCCTAGGTCGGACAGTTCAATGAACACTGAAGCTTTCTTT. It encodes CASSFNPRSDSSMNTEAFF. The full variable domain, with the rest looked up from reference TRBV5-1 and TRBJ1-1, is KAGVTQTPRYLIKTRGQQVTLSCSPISGHRSVSWYQQTPGQGLQFLFEYFSETQRNKGNFPGRFSGRQFSNSRSEMNVSTLELGDSALYLCASSFNPRSDSSMNTEAFFGQGTRLTVV.